This passage covers 28 T cell receptor beta chains from one sample sequenced in a study of blood T cell repertoires in COVID-19. Measured with immunoSEQ multiplex PCR; TCRdb has only the in-frame clones, and not every one. The sample has fewer than 250,000 clones; about 90% are singletons. The specimen was peripheral blood. These receptors came from a man aged 55 to 70 with COVID-19, enrolled during active disease.

V is TRBV6-6 and J is TRBJ1-5; 8 bases map to TRBD1. The germline gives CDR1 MNHNY, CDR2 SVGAGI (reference sequence). The CDR3 loop spans 15 amino acids. V shed 5 bases, J shed 1 base, and the junction held 4 bases outside the gene matches. The chain's CDR3 is CASSGQGRSNQPQHF. The CDR3 bases are TGTGCCAGCAGTGGACAGGGACGGAGCAATCAGCCCCAGCATTTT.

The chain recombines TRBV3-1 (or the pseudogene TRBV3-2) with TRBJ1-3, with TRBD1 identical over 7 bases. This CDR3 spans 17 amino acids. With 1 base clipped from V and 0 bases from J, the junction kept 6 bases outside the gene matches. Germline V CDR1 and CDR2: LGHDT, YNNKEL (reference sequence). CDR3 protein: CASSQGLGQHSGNTIYF. DNA of the CDR3: TGTGCCAGCAGCCAAGGCCTGGGACAGCACTCTGGAAACACCATATATTTT.

The V gene is TRBV6-5, the J gene TRBJ1-2; 8 bases agree with TRBD1. CDR1 MNHEY and CDR2 SVGAGI come from the germline V gene. The V segment lost 6 bases and the J segment 8 bases; nucleotides outside the gene matches: 14. This CDR3 has 15 amino acids. CDR3 residues: CASRPQGGKSVGYTF. The CDR3, as DNA: TGTGCCAGCAGGCCACAGGGGGGGAAGAGTGTCGGCTACACCTTC.

This clone has only a few counts. The gene calls are TRBV5-4 and TRBJ2-3; 8 bases line up with TRBD2. CDR1 is SGHNT and CDR2 is YYREEE in the germline V gene (reference sequence). With V trimmed by 0 bases and J by 6 bases, 3 bases remained unmatched. CDR3 length: 14 residues. DNA of the CDR3: TGTGCCAGCAGCTTGGCGGCTAGCGGGGATACGCAGTATTTT. Its translation is CASSLAASGDTQYF.

This chain joins TRBV11-2 and TRBJ2-1, with a weak D call TRBD2 (5 bases). CDR3 size: 15 residues. CDR1 and CDR2 from the germline V gene are SGHAT and FQNNGV. Trimming left V 5 bases short and J 7 bases short, with 18 bases between. CDR3 in DNA: TGTGCCAGCAGCACCTATAAGGGAACGGGGAATGAGCAGTTCTTC. Translating gives CASSTYKGTGNEQFF.

This clone was seen once. V gene TRBV13 combines with J gene TRBJ1-1; D not certain. The CDR3 has 15 amino acids. V lost 5 bases, J lost 6 bases, and 19 bases lay in between. Per germline, CDR1 PRHDT and CDR2 FYEKMQ (reference sequence). The CDR3 DNA is TGTGCCAGCAGCAGCCAGTTGGGCGTGGAGGCTGAAGCTTTCTTT. This sequence encodes CASSSQLGVEAEAFF.

This CDR3 reads CASRSDSYEQYF. CDR3 nucleotide sequence: TGTGCCAGCAGGTCGGACAGTTACGAGCAGTACTTC. This sequence joins TRBV6-5 and TRBJ2-7, with D maybe TRBD1 (6 bases). The CDR3 is 12 amino acids. V lost 6 bases and J lost 4, with 10 bases in between. The germline gives CDR1 MNHEY, CDR2 SVGAGI.

The genes are TRBV10-3 and TRBJ2-1; 10 bases map to TRBD2. The CDR3 has 19 residues. The ends lost 0 bases at V and 0 bases at J; junction bases unmatched: 8. The V gene's germline CDR1 is ENHRY and CDR2 SYGVKD. The CDR3 DNA reads TGTGCCATCAGTGAGTCGGGTTCCACTAGCGGGACCTCCTACAATGAGCAGTTCTTC. Translation gives CAISESGSTSGTSYNEQFF.

This clone was picked up one time. The same CDR3 arises from other DNA sequences in this sample as well. The chain combines TRBV11-3 with TRBJ2-7; TRBD2 might be the D (5 bases). The CDR3 runs to 13 residues. Germline CDR1 reads SGHNT; CDR2 reads YENEEA. The V gene lost 1 base and the J gene lost 6 bases, with 10 bases spanning the gap. The CDR3 is CASSLVEGGEQYF. The CDR3 coding sequence is TGTGCCAGCAGCTTAGTTGAAGGAGGCGAGCAGTACTTC.

This chain links TRBV6-6 with TRBJ1-2; D remains unclear. The V end lost 2 bases, the J end lost 4 bases, and 8 bases lay between the germline ends. From germline, CDR1 is MNHNY and CDR2 SVGAGI (reference sequence). This CDR3 is built from 13 residues. The CDR3 sequence is CASSYAISYGYTF. For the CDR3, the DNA is TGTGCCAGCAGTTACGCGATTTCCTATGGCTACACCTTC.

The gene calls are TRBV10-1 and TRBJ2-5; 8 positions match TRBD1. V was pared by 8 bases and J by 2 bases, with 4 bases of the junction left unmatched. The CDR3 sequence is 13 residues long. Germline V gene data show CDR1 as WNHNN and CDR2 as SYGVQD (reference sequence). The CDR3 is CASRGTGQETQYF. The CDR3 nucleotides read TGCGCCAGCCGAGGGACAGGACAAGAGACCCAGTACTTC.

Here the CDR3 reads CASSTHGSGVSGANVLTF. The CDR3 nucleotides are TGTGCCAGCAGTACCCACGGGTCCGGAGTGTCTGGGGCCAACGTCCTGACTTTC. The V and J genes are TRBV27 and TRBJ2-6; D is unresolved. Germline CDR1 reads MNHEY; CDR2 reads SMNVEV (reference sequence). The length of the CDR3 is 18 residues. Trimming removed 5 bases at V and 1 base at J, with 18 bases between. Drawing the rest from reference TRBV27 and TRBJ2-6, the complete variable domain is EAQVTQNPRYLITVTGKKLTVTCSQNMNHEYMSWYRQDPGLGLRQIYYSMNVEVTDKGDVPEGYKVSRKEKRNFPLILESPSPNQTSLYFCASSTHGSGVSGANVLTFGAGSRLTVL.

Remarks on this clone: Other nucleotide sequences in the sample specify the same CDR3. The chain combines TRBV5-1 with TRBJ1-1; tentatively, D is TRBD1 (5 bases). V was cut by 4 bases and J by 1 base, with 11 bases left in between. The CDR3 totals 14 residues. From germline, CDR1 is SGHRS and CDR2 YFSETQ. The CDR3 is CASSPGHSNTEAFF. The DNA for the CDR3 is TGCGCCAGCAGCCCCGGACATTCGAACACTGAAGCTTTCTTT.

The chain couples TRBV9 to TRBJ2-1; 7 nucleotides match TRBD1. Germline-derived CDR1 and CDR2 are SGDLS and YYNGEE. The ends lost 0 bases at V and 8 bases at J; junction bases unmatched: 8. CDR3 length: 15 residues. The CDR3 DNA is TGTGCCAGCAGCGTAGTGTCAGGACAGGTCTATGAGCAGTTCTTC. The encoded protein is CASSVVSGQVYEQFF.

The J gene is TRBJ1-3, the V gene TRBV28; D possibly corresponds to TRBD1 (6 bases). V was trimmed by 4 bases and J by 0 bases, leaving 10 bases between them. Germline-derived CDR1 and CDR2 are MDHEN and SYDVKM. CDR3 length equals 15 residues. The CDR3 DNA sequence: TGTGCCAGCAGTTCGGACAGTATCTCTGGAAACACCATATATTTT. Protein product: CASSSDSISGNTIYF. The variable domain in full, completed from reference TRBV28 and TRBJ1-3, reads DVKVTQSSRYLVKRTGEKVFLECVQDMDHENMFWYRQDPGLGLRLIYFSYDVKMKEKGDIPEGYSVSREKKERFSLILESASTNQTSMYLCASSSDSISGNTIYFGEGSWLTVV.

The chain recombines TRBV9 with TRBJ2-1; 9 bases match TRBD1. The ends lost 3 bases at V and 0 bases at J; junction bases unmatched: 4. The CDR3 extends over 16 amino acids. Germline V gives CDR1 SGDLS, CDR2 YYNGEE. Written as DNA, the CDR3 is TGTGCCAGCAGCGCGAGGGACAGGGCCTCCTACAATGAGCAGTTCTTC. Its translation is CASSARDRASYNEQFF.

This chain links TRBV6-1 with TRBJ2-7; D perhaps matches TRBD1 (5 bases). The V end was cut by 3 bases, the J end by 2 bases, with 5 bases between. The CDR3 length is 12 residues. The germline V gene encodes CDR1 MNHNS and CDR2 SASEGT. DNA of the CDR3: TGTGCCAGCAGTGAGGGGCCCTACGAGCAGTACTTC. Its translation is CASSEGPYEQYF.

J is TRBJ2-2 and V is TRBV12-3 or TRBV12-4, with D perhaps TRBD2 (5 bases). Trimming left V 8 bases short and J 6 bases short, with 13 bases between. The CDR3 extends over 13 amino acids. The CDR3 DNA sequence: TGTGCCAGCCTAAGGCTAGCCCCCGGGGAGCTGTTTTTT. Translation: CASLRLAPGELFF.

The chain couples TRBV18 to TRBJ1-3, with 10 bases that match TRBD1. Germline assignment: CDR1 KGHSH and CDR2 LQKENI. The CDR3 is 17 residues long. V was clipped by 0 bases and J by 0 bases; unmatched bases: 2. CDR3 protein: CASSPPGQGLSGNTIYF. Here the CDR3 DNA reads TGTGCCAGCTCACCACCGGGACAGGGGCTCTCTGGAAACACCATATATTTT.

The chain couples TRBV28 to TRBJ1-2, with a tentative D call TRBD1 (6 bases). Trimming shortened V by 10 bases and J by 2 bases, and 17 bases separated the two germline ends. CDR3 length: 14 amino acids. Looked up from germline, CDR1 is MDHEN and CDR2 is SYDVKM. The CDR3 is CATTEGGRNYGYTF. CDR3 DNA: TGTGCCACCACCGAGGGGGGGCGGAACTATGGCTACACCTTC.

The genes are TRBV7-3 and TRBJ2-3; TRBD2 agrees at 14 bases. V dropped 4 bases and J dropped 4; count of bases not matched to a gene: 1. CDR1 and CDR2 from the germline V gene are SGHTA and FQGTGA. The CDR3 runs 15 residues. The CDR3 loop is CASSSTSGRADTQYF. In nucleotides, the CDR3 is TGTGCCAGCAGCTCGACTAGCGGGAGGGCAGATACGCAGTATTTT.

This chain connects TRBV11-2 to TRBJ1-2, with 8 nucleotides matching TRBD1. Per germline, CDR1 SGHAT and CDR2 FQNNGV. V was pared by 5 bases and J by 6 bases, with 5 bases of the junction left unmatched. The CDR3 spans 13 residues. Written as DNA, the CDR3 is TGTGCCAGCAGCCCGGACAGGGTACATGGCTACACCTTC. It translates to CASSPDRVHGYTF. Variable domain in full (rest from reference TRBV11-2 and TRBJ1-2): EAGVAQSPRYKIIEKRQSVAFWCNPISGHATLYWYQQILGQGPKLLIQFQNNGVVDDSQLPKDRFSAERLKGVDSTLKIQPAKLEDSAVYLCASSPDRVHGYTFGSGTRLTVV.

This sequence joins TRBV19 and TRBJ1-2; 8 bases map to TRBD1. J lost 2 bases, V lost 4 bases, and 6 bases had no gene match. Per germline, CDR1 LNHDA and CDR2 SQIVND (reference sequence). The CDR3 sequence is 15 residues long. The CDR3, as DNA: TGTGCCAGTAGTACAAGGACAGGGCTGAACTATGGCTACACCTTC. Its protein product is CASSTRTGLNYGYTF.

The CDR3, as DNA: TGTGCCAGCAGCTTCGGTTCCTACGAGCAGTACTTC. Translating gives CASSFGSYEQYF. The chain couples TRBV11-2 to TRBJ2-7; no definite D call. The CDR3 runs 12 residues. Germline V gene data show CDR1 as SGHAT and CDR2 as FQNNGV. Trimming left V 3 bases short and J 1 base short, with 4 bases between.

J is TRBJ2-1 and V is TRBV5-1; possible D gene TRBD1, 5 bases. This CDR3 is built from 13 residues. Germline CDR1 is SGHRS and CDR2 is YFSETQ. Trimming pared 4 bases from V and 4 bases from J, leaving 9 bases between. The CDR3 coding sequence is TGCGCCAGCAGCGTGGACACGTACAATGAGCAGTTCTTC. As protein: CASSVDTYNEQFF.

In its sample, this clone was seen a few times. The rearrangement joins TRBV30 to TRBJ1-1; possible D gene TRBD1, 5 bases. Trimming pared 2 bases from V and 6 bases from J, leaving 25 bases between. The CDR3 is 17 residues long. The germline V gene has CDR1 GTSNPN and CDR2 SVGIG (reference sequence). The CDR3 coding sequence is TGTGCCTGGAGTCCCCGCGGGACGGCCCCAAAAAGGCCTGAAGCTTTCTTT. Encoded protein: CAWSPRGTAPKRPEAFF.

The chain recombines TRBV4-3 with TRBJ1-2, with 9 bases fitting TRBD1. The CDR3 totals 15 residues. Unmatched junction bases numbered 3, after V lost 0 bases and J lost 4 bases. Germline CDR1 is LGHNA and CDR2 is YSLEER. The CDR3 region is CASSQEGTGSYGYTF. CDR3 coding DNA: TGCGCCAGCAGCCAAGAGGGGACAGGGTCCTATGGCTACACCTTC.

The chain carries TRBV19 and TRBJ2-5; 12 bases agree with TRBD2. V was pared by 3 bases and J by 2 bases, with 1 base of the junction left unmatched. CDR3 size: 15 residues. Per germline, CDR1 LNHDA and CDR2 SQIVND (reference sequence). This CDR3 reads CASSIGTSGQETQYF. DNA of the CDR3: TGTGCCAGTAGTATCGGGACTAGCGGGCAAGAGACCCAGTACTTC.